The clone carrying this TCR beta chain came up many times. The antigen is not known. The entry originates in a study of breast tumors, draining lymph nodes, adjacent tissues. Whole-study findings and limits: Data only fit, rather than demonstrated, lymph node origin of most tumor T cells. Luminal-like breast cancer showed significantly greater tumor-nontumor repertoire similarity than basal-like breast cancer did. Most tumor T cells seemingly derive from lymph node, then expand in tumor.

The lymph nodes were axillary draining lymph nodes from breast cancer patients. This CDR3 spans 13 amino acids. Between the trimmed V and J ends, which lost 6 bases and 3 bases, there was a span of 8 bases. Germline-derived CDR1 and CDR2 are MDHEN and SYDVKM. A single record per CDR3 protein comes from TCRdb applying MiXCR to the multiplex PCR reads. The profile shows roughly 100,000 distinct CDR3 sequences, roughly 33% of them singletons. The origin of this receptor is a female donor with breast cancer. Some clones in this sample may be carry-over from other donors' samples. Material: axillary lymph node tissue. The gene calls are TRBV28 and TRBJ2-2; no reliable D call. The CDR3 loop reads CASRISYTGELFF. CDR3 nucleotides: TGTGCCAGCAGGATATCCTACACCGGGGAGCTGTTTTTT.